This T cell receptor beta chain was sequenced in a study of Ad26.COV2.S vaccination and SARS-CoV-2 variants. Across the study: As a participant in COV1001, the donor was in the Ad26.COV2.S trial arm. Ad26.COV2.S was injected intramuscularly once or twice, 56 days apart. Study-wide results and caveats: Recipients of either vaccine or placebo displayed similar breadth of non-spike TCRs.

Described treatment: over 15 received Ad26.COV2.S at low or high dose, single or two shots; roughly five received placebo; per-sample allocation not given. Sampling took place 63 days after the first vaccine or placebo injection. The data were produced by immunoSEQ multiplex PCR, yet TCRdb's version contains in-frame clones alone and is incomplete. Of hundreds of thousands of clones detected, roughly nine tenths appear once; the ten largest clones hold about 1.5%. Notes on this clone: Its antigen remains unknown.

The sequenced sample was peripheral blood, obtained in a trial of Ad26.COV2.S vaccine versus placebo. The receptor was isolated from a person between 18 and 65 years old who received the Ad26.COV2.S COVID-19 vaccine or a placebo.

The CDR3 DNA is TGCGCCAGCAGCCCTGGACACCTCGTCCGGTACGGCTACACCTTC. Translation: CASSPGHLVRYGYTF. The J gene is TRBJ1-2, the V gene TRBV4-1, with a tentative D call TRBD1 (5 bases). Trimming removed 4 bases at V and 8 bases at J, with 20 bases between. The germline gives CDR1 MGHRA, CDR2 YSYEKL. The CDR3 covers 15 residues.